Shown below are 13 T cell receptor beta chains from a single sample sequenced in a study of T cell changes during pregnancy in multiple sclerosis. TCRdb keeps only in-frame clones here, not all; method: immunoSEQ multiplex PCR. The sample lists some 120,000 clones, roughly 92% occurring once. The sequencing used peripheral blood, collected before pregnancy. These TCRs come from a female donor with multiple sclerosis, enrolled in a pregnancy study.

This chain uses TRBV28 with TRBJ2-3, with 7 bases fitting TRBD1. Germline V gene sequence: CDR1 MDHEN, CDR2 SYDVKM. CDR3 length: 14 amino acids. The V and J ends lost 2 bases and 5 bases, in that order; junction bases with no gene match: 4. CDR3: CASSLDRVKDTQYF. The CDR3 region has the DNA TGTGCCAGCAGTTTAGACAGGGTTAAAGATACGCAGTATTTT.

The rearrangement uses TRBV11-3 and TRBJ2-5; TRBD2 is a possible D gene (5 bases). Germline V gene sequence: CDR1 SGHNT, CDR2 YENEEA. This CDR3 has 13 residues. Trimming cost V 1 base and J 4 bases, with 7 bases left between them. The CDR3 loop is CASSLVGGETQYF. CDR3 nucleotide sequence: TGTGCCAGCAGCTTAGTCGGAGGAGAGACCCAGTACTTC.

The rearrangement links TRBV6-5 to TRBJ1-2; 12 positions match TRBD1. Germline trimming cut 2 bases from V and 4 bases from J; bases unmatched to any gene: 5. CDR1 and CDR2 from the germline V gene are MNHEY and SVGAGI. This CDR3 has 16 residues. The CDR3 sequence is CASSYQGTGGFYGYTF. The CDR3 nucleotides are TGTGCCAGCAGTTACCAAGGGACAGGGGGCTTCTATGGCTACACCTTC.

The rearrangement links TRBV30 to TRBJ2-1; 7 positions agree with TRBD1. CDR3 length: 14 amino acids. V shed 0 bases and J 7 bases; nucleotides not matched to a gene: 6. Germline V lookup: CDR1 GTSNPN, CDR2 SVGIG (reference sequence). CDR3 amino acids: CAWSVRVQGNEQFF. In nucleotides, the CDR3 is TGTGCCTGGAGTGTACGAGTACAGGGGAATGAGCAGTTCTTC.

The chain couples TRBV6-4 to TRBJ2-7; a possible D gene is TRBD2 (6 bases). V was pared by 4 bases and J by 2 bases, with 12 bases between. The CDR3 sequence is 14 residues long. In germline, CDR1 is MRHNA, CDR2 SNTAGT. The CDR3 nucleotides are TGTGCCAGCAGTGTTAGGAGCGGGCCCTACGAGCAGTACTTC. As protein: CASSVRSGPYEQYF.

The gene calls are TRBV7-2 and TRBJ2-5, with TRBD2 as a possible D gene (5 bases). CDR3 length: 14 amino acids. V was pared by 2 bases and J by 3 bases, with 10 bases between. Germline loops: CDR1 SGHTA, CDR2 FQGNSA. The CDR3 DNA reads TGTGCCAGCAGCTTATGGGAGTTGGAAGAGACCCAGTACTTC. Translating gives CASSLWELEETQYF.

J is TRBJ2-7 and V is TRBV27; D uncertain. The germline gives CDR1 MNHEY, CDR2 SMNVEV (reference sequence). The CDR3 is made up of 13 amino acids. V lost 5 bases, J lost 9 bases, and 17 bases lay in between. The DNA for the CDR3 is TGTGCCAGCAGTGAGACTGGAGCTACGAGGCAGTACTTC. Amino acids: CASSETGATRQYF.

The V call is TRBV15, the J call TRBJ2-5; TRBD1 aligns across 11 bases. The junction had 4 bases not matched to a gene; V was cut back by 0 bases and J by 4 bases. The V gene's germline CDR1 is LNHNV and CDR2 YYDKDF (reference sequence). The CDR3 is made up of 16 amino acids. CDR3: CATSRDRTGGAETQYF. In nucleotides, the CDR3 is TGTGCCACCAGCAGAGATCGGACAGGGGGCGCAGAGACCCAGTACTTC.

This chain joins TRBV5-6 and TRBJ2-7; D might be TRBD1 (6 bases). Germline CDR1 and CDR2: SGHDT and YYEEEE. The CDR3 contains 15 residues. V was shortened by 0 bases and J by 5 bases, with 15 bases between the two germline ends. The CDR3 DNA sequence: TGTGCCAGCAGCTTGGGGCAGGGGTTCACGGACGAGCAGTACTTC. It is translated as CASSLGQGFTDEQYF. The full variable domain, with the rest looked up from reference TRBV5-6 and TRBJ2-7, is DAGVTQSPTHLIKTRGQQVTLRCSPKSGHDTVSWYQQALGQGPQFIFQYYEEEERQRGNFPDRFSGHQFPNYSSELNVNALLLGDSALYLCASSLGQGFTDEQYFGPGTRLTVT.

This chain uses TRBV4-2 with TRBJ2-7; D perhaps matches TRBD1 (5 bases). V was trimmed by 1 base and J by 6 bases, leaving 19 bases between them. Germline V gene sequence: CDR1 LGHNA, CDR2 YNFKEQ. The CDR3 spans 16 residues. The CDR3: CASSQASAQLRGEQYF. The CDR3 bases are TGTGCCAGCAGCCAAGCGTCAGCCCAGCTTAGGGGCGAGCAGTACTTC.

The V and J genes are TRBV4-1 and TRBJ2-1, with TRBD1 identical over 7 bases. V shed 0 bases and J 4 bases; nucleotides not matched to a gene: 15. Germline loops: CDR1 MGHRA, CDR2 YSYEKL. There are 19 residues in the CDR3. The CDR3 spells CASSQESVKRAGGYNEQFF. CDR3 DNA sequence: TGCGCCAGCAGCCAAGAATCAGTGAAGAGGGCAGGGGGATACAATGAGCAGTTCTTC.

The genes are TRBV6-5 and TRBJ1-6; D is uncertain. Germline lookup yields CDR1 MNHEY and CDR2 SVGAGI. This CDR3 has 14 residues. Trimming stripped 5 bases from V and 5 bases from J, with 10 bases between. In nucleotides, the CDR3 is TGTGCCAGCAGTCCATACAAAAATAATTCACCCCTCCACTTT. This sequence encodes CASSPYKNNSPLHF.

The gene calls are TRBV18 and TRBJ2-2; TRBD1 might be the D (5 bases). Trimming took off 4 bases at V and 3 bases at J, with 9 bases between the two ends. Germline loops: CDR1 KGHSH, CDR2 LQKENI. The CDR3 extends over 14 amino acids. CDR3 nucleotides: TGTGCCAGCTCACAAGACAGTTACACCGGGGAGCTGTTTTTT. It translates to CASSQDSYTGELFF.